These T cell receptor beta chains were read from a single sample in a study of blood T cell repertoires in COVID-19. The assay was immunoSEQ multiplex PCR, and TCRdb's table has in-frame clones only and misses some. This table holds over 100,000 clones, about four fifths found once. The sequenced sample was peripheral blood. The origin of the receptors is a woman in her sixties or seventies with acute or convalescent COVID-19. Each CDR3 is given with its conserved first and last residue. Each record gives: clone size, D gene, J gene, V gene, CDR3 protein, CDR3 DNA. A D gene is named only where the DNA matches it firmly. Clone size is given for some rows only: seen once, a few or many times, or a class if the clone is expanded.

- | - | TRBJ1-1 | TRBV7-9 | CASSWAGNTEAFF | TGTGCCAGCTCATGGGCGGGGAACACTGAAGCTTTCTTT
- | TRBD2 | TRBJ2-1 | TRBV7-9 | CASSLSGRTSGGTGQVF | TGTGCCAGCAGCTTATCCGGCCGGACTAGCGGGGGTACTGGGCAGGTCTTC
- | - | TRBJ2-5 | TRBV7-2 | CASSLEKETQYF | TGTGCCAGCAGCTTGGAGAAAGAGACCCAGTACTTC
once | - | TRBJ1-2 | TRBV29-1 | CSVVNNYGYTF | TGCAGCGTTGTAAATAACTATGGCTACACCTTC
- | - | TRBJ2-7 | TRBV5-4 | CASSLEAGKVYEQYF | TGTGCCAGCAGCTTGGAGGCAGGGAAAGTCTACGAGCAGTACTTC
- | TRBD1 | TRBJ1-1 | TRBV18 | CASSPIGQVNTEAFF | TGTGCCAGCTCCCCTATAGGACAGGTTAACACTGAAGCTTTCTTT
once | - | TRBJ2-1 | TRBV2 | CASVQTLDNEQFF | TGTGCCAGCGTGCAGACACTCGACAATGAGCAGTTCTTC
few | - | TRBJ2-1 | TRBV2 | CASSLTSPYNEQFF | TGTGCCAGCAGCCTGACTAGTCCCTACAATGAGCAGTTCTTC
- | - | TRBJ1-1 | TRBV19 | CASSIPGTNEAFF | TGTGCCAGTAGTATCCCAGGGACTAATGAAGCTTTCTTT
- | TRBD1 | TRBJ1-6 | TRBV6-1 | CASSEAWDWDRGNSPLHF | TGTGCCAGCAGTGAAGCGTGGGACTGGGACAGGGGAAATTCACCCCTCCACTTT
- | - | TRBJ1-1 | TRBV10-3 | CAISESELAGTEAFF | TGTGCCATCAGTGAGTCAGAGTTGGCCGGGACTGAAGCTTTCTTT
- | TRBD2 | TRBJ2-1 | TRBV4-1 | CASSQDLASGGFF | TGCGCCAGCAGCCAAGATTTGGCTAGCGGGGGGTTCTTC
- | TRBD1 | TRBJ1-2 | TRBV5-1 | CASSLQPGQGNDGYTF | TGCGCCAGCAGCTTACAACCGGGACAGGGGAATGATGGCTACACCTTC
- | - | TRBJ1-4 | TRBV9 | CASSQLAEREKLFF | TGTGCCAGCAGCCAGCTGGCGGAGCGAGAAAAACTGTTTTTT
- | - | TRBJ1-2 | TRBV19 | CASRLGGNNYGYTF | TGTGCCAGTAGGCTCGGGGGGAATAACTATGGCTACACCTTC
- | - | TRBJ1-4 | TRBV11-2 | CASSSPNGRDNEKLFF | TGTGCCAGCAGCTCCCCGAACGGGCGGGATAATGAAAAACTGTTTTTT
- | - | TRBJ1-2 | TRBV24-1 | CATSDPGGYYTF | TGTGCCACCAGTGACCCGGGCGGGTACTACACCTTC
- | TRBD1 | TRBJ1-2 | TRBV27 | CASSFQTNRGLYGYTF | TGTGCCAGCAGTTTTCAGACGAACAGGGGGCTGTATGGCTACACCTTC
- | - | TRBJ2-1 | TRBV7-2 | CASSLMGTRGNEQFF | TGTGCCAGCAGCTTAATGGGCACGCGTGGCAATGAGCAGTTCTTC
- | TRBD1 | TRBJ2-6 | TRBV2 | CASSEIVVRGRRSGANVLTF | TGTGCCAGCAGTGAAATTGTAGTAAGGGGGCGCCGCTCTGGGGCCAACGTCCTGACTTTC
once | TRBD1 | TRBJ2-3 | TRBV5-5 | CASSGTGADTQYF | TGTGCCAGCAGCGGGACAGGGGCAGATACGCAGTATTTT
- | TRBD1 | TRBJ1-2 | TRBV2 | CASSGEGSGGQANYGYTF | TGTGCCAGCAGTGGAGAGGGGTCAGGGGGCCAAGCTAACTATGGCTACACCTTC
- | - | TRBJ1-2 | TRBV9 | CASSVAGDLGNGYTF | TGTGCCAGCAGCGTAGCGGGAGACTTAGGGAATGGCTACACCTTC
- | - | TRBJ1-1 | TRBV18 | CASSLGGLGDHTEAFF | TGTGCCAGCTCCTTAGGAGGGCTCGGGGACCACACTGAAGCTTTCTTT
- | TRBD1 | TRBJ1-2 | TRBV6-1 | CASSESDRVLYGYTF | TGTGCCAGCAGTGAGTCCGACAGGGTACTCTATGGCTACACCTTC
- | - | TRBJ2-1 | TRBV5-6 | CASSPLRPGNEQFF | TGTGCCAGCAGCCCTCTAAGGCCAGGAAATGAGCAGTTCTTC
- | TRBD1 | TRBJ1-3 | TRBV4-1 | CASSQADRGIDTIYF | TGCGCCAGCAGCCAAGCTGACAGGGGGATAGACACCATATATTTT
- | - | TRBJ1-6 | TRBV30 | CAWRLGGPLHF | TGTGCCTGGAGGCTCGGCGGACCCCTCCACTTT
- | - | TRBJ2-5 | TRBV7-9 | CASSLGELVRQETQYF | TGTGCCAGCAGCTTAGGGGAGCTCGTCCGCCAAGAGACCCAGTACTTC
- | TRBD1 | TRBJ1-1 | TRBV19 | CASSIRGQGRAFF | TGTGCCAGTAGTATAAGGGGGCAGGGAAGGGCTTTCTTT
- | - | TRBJ2-7 | TRBV18 | CASSPGRGTYEQYF | TGTGCCAGCTCACCTGGCCGCGGGACCTACGAGCAGTACTTC
once | TRBD1 | TRBJ2-3 | TRBV5-1 | CASSHPRTGGTDTQYF | TGCGCCAGCAGCCACCCGAGGACAGGGGGCACAGATACGCAGTATTTT
- | TRBD1 | TRBJ1-4 | TRBV18 | CASSQGAGEKLFF | TGTGCCAGCTCACAGGGGGCCGGTGAAAAACTGTTTTTT
few | - | TRBJ1-4 | TRBV15 | CATSRTRDPVATNEKLFF | TGTGCCACCAGCAGGACCAGGGATCCCGTTGCAACTAATGAAAAACTGTTTTTT
once | - | TRBJ1-2 | TRBV9 | CASSPSGGNYGYTF | TGTGCCAGCAGCCCCTCAGGTGGTAACTATGGCTACACCTTC
- | - | TRBJ1-6 | TRBV11-2 | CASSSRGNSPLHF | TGTGCCAGCAGCTCGCGGGGAAATTCACCCCTCCACTTT
- | - | TRBJ1-2 | TRBV6-4 | CASSEGRLNYGYTF | TGTGCCAGCAGTGAAGGACGACTAAACTATGGCTACACCTTC
- | - | TRBJ1-1 | TRBV3-1/TRBV3-2 | CASSQTGRRHTEAFF | TGTGCCAGCAGCCAAACAGGAAGAAGGCACACTGAAGCTTTCTTT
once | TRBD1 | TRBJ1-2 | TRBV2 | CASRLGTGPNYGYTF | TGTGCCAGCAGATTGGGGACAGGTCCTAACTATGGCTACACCTTC
- | TRBD1 | TRBJ1-6 | TRBV6-2/TRBV6-3 | CASSTGTGGQALHF | TGTGCCAGCAGCACGGGGACAGGGGGCCAGGCCCTCCACTTT
- | - | TRBJ2-2 | TRBV19 | CASKQGSADTGELFF | TGTGCCAGTAAGCAGGGGTCAGCGGACACCGGGGAGCTGTTTTTT
- | - | TRBJ2-1 | TRBV5-6 | CASSLVVTGRGSYNEQFF | TGTGCCAGCAGCTTGGTTGTTACCGGGCGGGGCTCCTACAATGAGCAGTTCTTC
- | - | TRBJ2-7 | TRBV5-1 | CASSLGQGVTYEQYF | TGCGCCAGCAGCTTGGGTCAGGGCGTTACCTACGAGCAGTACTTC
- | TRBD1 | TRBJ1-2 | TRBV5-4 | CASSSGQGAPNYGYTF | TGTGCCAGCAGCTCTGGACAGGGGGCACCCAACTATGGCTACACCTTC
- | - | TRBJ2-7 | TRBV2 | CASSDLVYEQYF | TGTGCCAGCAGCGACCTAGTCTACGAGCAGTACTTC
- | TRBD1 | TRBJ1-6 | TRBV6-5 | CASRRGTGGSPLHF | TGTGCCAGCAGACGCGGGACAGGCGGTTCACCCCTCCACTTT
- | - | TRBJ2-5 | TRBV28 | CASSYTGADQETQYF | TGTGCCAGCAGTTATACGGGAGCGGACCAAGAGACCCAGTACTTC
once | - | TRBJ1-1 | TRBV2 | CASSGQAGNTEAFF | TGTGCCAGCAGTGGACAGGCGGGGAACACTGAAGCTTTCTTT
many | TRBD1 | TRBJ1-2 | TRBV13 | CASSLITRGQANDGYTF | TGTGCCAGCAGCTTAATTACGCGAGGACAGGCCAACGATGGCTACACCTTC
- | - | TRBJ1-1 | TRBV7-9 | CASSYFNQGDEAFF | TGTGCCAGCAGCTACTTTAACCAGGGCGACGAAGCTTTCTTT
- | TRBD1 | TRBJ1-5 | TRBV4-2 | CASSQETGDSNQPQHF | TGTGCCAGCAGCCAAGAAACAGGGGACAGCAATCAGCCCCAGCATTTT
- | - | TRBJ2-2 | TRBV2 | CASTRGGNTGELFF | TGTGCCAGCACCCGCGGAGGGAACACCGGGGAGCTGTTTTTT
- | TRBD1 | TRBJ2-5 | TRBV18 | CASTTGALETQYF | TGTGCCAGCACCACAGGGGCGCTGGAGACCCAGTACTTC
- | TRBD1 | TRBJ1-5 | TRBV15 | CATSREGTAHQPQHF | TGTGCCACCAGCAGAGAAGGGACAGCTCATCAGCCCCAGCATTTT
- | - | TRBJ1-2 | TRBV7-8 | CASSFTGLYGSGYTF | TGTGCCAGCAGCTTTACAGGGTTATATGGAAGTGGCTACACCTTC
once | - | TRBJ1-6 | TRBV5-5 | CASRSPGGSTSYNSPLHF | TGTGCCAGCAGGTCACCGGGAGGCTCTACGTCCTATAATTCACCCCTCCACTTT
- | - | TRBJ1-2 | TRBV6-5 | CASSYGRAQGYGYTF | TGTGCCAGCAGTTACGGGAGGGCCCAGGGCTATGGCTACACCTTC
- | - | TRBJ1-2 | TRBV7-9 | CASSLDGLGYTF | TGTGCCAGCAGCTTAGACGGACTCGGCTACACCTTC
- | - | TRBJ1-2 | TRBV6-5 | CASSYSTRLDGYTF | TGTGCCAGCAGTTACTCGACGAGGTTGGATGGCTACACCTTC